These T cell receptor beta chains were read from a single sample in a study of circulating and synovial CD4+ cells in juvenile arthritis. Some clones are missing from TCRdb's copy, which holds only in-frame ones; the method was immunoSEQ multiplex PCR. The sample records approximately 35,000 clones, 90% to 95% being singletons. Sequenced: CD4+ T cells from blood. Receptor source: a human donor with juvenile idiopathic arthritis. Each CDR3 is given with its conserved first and last residue.

V | CDR3
TRBV9 | CASSVTDGLLGSPLHF
TRBV10-3 | CAIRARGGNYGYTF
TRBV6-5 | CASTKLAGGGGEAFF
TRBV19 | CASSMMEGDTQYF
TRBV19 | CASNPGATRNEQFF
TRBV7-2 | CATSGGWGTDTQYF
TRBV19 | CASSTGPKVDEQFF
TRBV19 | CASSVNRDSPLHF
TRBV18 | CASSPGTGNEQFF
TRBV15 | CATSRVPGGSQPQHF
TRBV7-9 | CASSLGGGNTEAFF
TRBV6-1 | CATETGPVEKLFF
TRBV2 | CASRGTGIYNEQFF
TRBV4-1 | CASSQDGPGTGAFF
TRBV7-2 | CASSLAVEQPQHF
TRBV4-3 | CASSQEYADTIYF
TRBV7-9 | CASSLGQLTTTNEKLFF
TRBV28 | CASSLGTGVGEQYF
TRBV7-8 | CASSLSGTNTGELFF
TRBV19 | CASTLGQARNQPQHF
TRBV2 | CASSWSSGGIPYEQYF
TRBV28 | CASSLVTGGGGDTEAFF
TRBV15 | CATSPDRGGEKLFF
TRBV7-2 | CASSPGGNFYEQYF
TRBV7-2 | CASSLPGTVWPQHF
TRBV18 | CASSQGTAEAFF
TRBV28 | CASIRATEAFF
TRBV7-8 | CASIPDRGLGTEAFF
TRBV7-2 | CASSLTGTEAFF